Below are 18 T cell receptor beta chains sequenced from a single sample in a study of blood T cell repertoires in COVID-19. TCRdb's copy holds only in-frame clones and misses some; the assay was immunoSEQ multiplex PCR. The sample contains around 330,000 clones, around 86% of which appear only once. Sequencing was done on a sample of PBMCs or T cells enriched from blood (not recorded which). All receptors derive from a man aged 55 to 69 who had recovered from COVID-19.

The chain is built from TRBV28 and TRBJ1-4, with D possibly matching TRBD1 (5 bases). Looked up from germline, CDR1 is MDHEN and CDR2 is SYDVKM. V lost 5 bases to trimming and J lost 10 bases, with 14 bases between them. The CDR3 is 13 residues long. This chain's CDR3 is CASSLRQWGKLFF. CDR3 bases: TGTGCCAGCAGTCTACGACAGTGGGGAAAACTGTTTTTT.

This chain links TRBV10-1 with TRBJ1-4; 8 bases match TRBD1. The CDR3 contains 14 residues. V gave up 2 bases and J gave up 8 bases; unmatched junction bases: 4. In germline, CDR1 is WNHNN, CDR2 SYGVQD (reference sequence). Here the CDR3 reads CASSEGQGFEKLFF. The CDR3 DNA is TGCGCCAGCAGTGAGGGACAGGGATTCGAAAAACTGTTTTTT.

Here the CDR3 reads CASSIHRGAEQFF. Here the CDR3 DNA reads TGCGCCAGCAGTATACACAGGGGAGCTGAGCAGTTCTTC. This rearrangement joins TRBV10-1 to TRBJ2-1; 7 nucleotides match TRBD1. Germline V lookup: CDR1 WNHNN, CDR2 SYGVQD (reference sequence). The CDR3 totals 13 residues. V trimming: 5 bases; J trimming: 9 bases; junction bases outside the gene matches: 7.

The V call is TRBV11-2, the J call TRBJ1-3; D is unresolved. The V and J ends lost 1 base and 2 bases respectively, with 6 bases between them. Germline V gene lookup returns CDR1 SGHAT and CDR2 FQNNGV. The CDR3 covers 14 residues. The CDR3 here is CASSLAGPGNTIYF. In nucleotides, the CDR3 is TGTGCCAGCAGCTTAGCCGGTCCTGGAAACACCATATATTTT. Combining the CDR3 with reference TRBV11-2 and TRBJ1-3 gives the whole variable domain EAGVAQSPRYKIIEKRQSVAFWCNPISGHATLYWYQQILGQGPKLLIQFQNNGVVDDSQLPKDRFSAERLKGVDSTLKIQPAKLEDSAVYLCASSLAGPGNTIYFGEGSWLTVV.

The rearrangement joins TRBV20-1 to TRBJ2-7, with TRBD1 as a possible D gene (5 bases). The ends were cut back, 3 bases at V and 5 bases at J, with 5 bases in the middle. CDR1 is DFQATT, CDR2 SNEGSKA, per germline (reference sequence). The CDR3 has 10 residues. CDR3 residues: CSASRDEQYF. CDR3 nucleotide sequence: TGCAGTGCTAGCAGGGACGAGCAGTACTTC.

The chain uses TRBV6-2 or TRBV6-3 and TRBJ1-5; TRBD1 matches at 7 bases. Trimming took 6 bases from V and 2 from J; bases not matched to a gene: 13. CDR1 is MNHEY, CDR2 SVGEGT, per germline. The CDR3 is 17 residues long. The CDR3 nucleotides read TGTGCCAGCAGCCGAGTTCAACAGGGGTTAGGCAATCAGCCCCAGCATTTT. This translates into CASSRVQQGLGNQPQHF.

This clone came up a few times. This chain joins TRBV15 and TRBJ2-3; D unclear. The germline CDR1 and CDR2 sequences are LNHNV and YYDKDF (reference sequence). V was shortened by 0 bases and J by 4 bases, with 8 bases between the two germline ends. The CDR3 is made up of 14 amino acids. The CDR3 nucleotides read TGTGCCACCAGCAGAGACATTAGTCCAGATACGCAGTATTTT. This codes for CATSRDISPDTQYF.

The gene calls are TRBV18 and TRBJ1-1; D ambiguous. CDR1 and CDR2 (germline): KGHSH, LQKENI. CDR3 length: 14 residues. V gave up 8 bases and J gave up 1 base, with 14 bases separating them. CDR3 protein: CASERAEGNTEAFF. Written as DNA, the CDR3 is TGTGCCAGCGAAAGGGCGGAGGGGAACACTGAAGCTTTCTTT. Filled out from reference TRBV18 and TRBJ1-1, the complete variable domain reads NAGVMQNPRHLVRRRGQEARLRCSPMKGHSHVYWYRQLPEEGLKFMVYLQKENIIDESGMPKERFSAEFPKEGPSILRIQQVVRGDSAAYFCASERAEGNTEAFFGQGTRLTVV.

As DNA, the CDR3 is TGTGCCAGCAGCAAGGGACTAGCGGGAGAGTACAATGAGCAGTTCTTC. This translates into CASSKGLAGEYNEQFF. This chain joins TRBV7-9 and TRBJ2-1; 14 bases map to TRBD2. Germline V gives CDR1 SEHNR, CDR2 FQNEAQ (reference sequence). CDR3 length: 16 residues. Unmatched junction bases numbered 4, after V lost 5 bases and J lost 4 bases.

This chain joins TRBV7-9 and TRBJ2-2, with D tentatively TRBD1 (5 bases). Germline loops: CDR1 SEHNR, CDR2 FQNEAQ (reference sequence). Trimming shortened V by 8 bases and J by 7 bases, and 14 bases separated the two germline ends. The CDR3 is 13 amino acids. The CDR3 region is CASPRPGHGELFF. The CDR3, as DNA: TGTGCCAGCCCACGGCCAGGGCACGGGGAGCTGTTTTTT.

The chain uses TRBV5-5 and TRBJ2-7; possible D gene TRBD1, 6 bases. CDR1 and CDR2 from the germline V gene are SGHKS and YYEKEE (reference sequence). The V end was cut by 1 base, the J end by 5 bases, with 13 bases between. The CDR3 runs to 14 residues. As DNA, the CDR3 is TGTGCCAGCAGCTTGACAGGGACCACCCACGAGCAGTACTTC. Its translation: CASSLTGTTHEQYF.

On this clone itself: The sample holds other DNA sequences that translate to the same CDR3. The chain joins TRBV2 to TRBJ2-5; a possible D gene is TRBD1 (5 bases). The V gene lost 2 bases and the J gene lost 2 bases, with 9 bases spanning the gap. The germline CDR1 and CDR2 sequences are SNHLY and FYNNEI. The CDR3 is made up of 14 amino acids. The CDR3 DNA follows: TGTGCCAGCAGTGAATCCAGGGTTCAAGAGACCCAGTACTTC. Amino acids: CASSESRVQETQYF.

This chain joins TRBV5-1 and TRBJ2-1; TRBD2 might be the D (5 bases). In germline, CDR1 is SGHRS, CDR2 YFSETQ. The CDR3 has 12 residues. Trimming took 3 bases from V and 5 from J, leaving 6 bases between them. CDR3 residues: CASSWENNEQFF. The CDR3 DNA is TGCGCCAGCAGCTGGGAGAACAATGAGCAGTTCTTC.

The CDR3 DNA is TGTGCCGCGGACAGAAACAATTCACCCCTCCACTTT. Its protein product is CAADRNNSPLHF. The rearrangement uses TRBV30 and TRBJ1-6; D may be TRBD1 (6 bases). This CDR3 region has 12 residues. Trimming took 8 bases from V and 7 from J, leaving 12 bases between them. Per germline, CDR1 GTSNPN and CDR2 SVGIG (reference sequence).

V usage is TRBV28 and J usage is TRBJ1-1, with D perhaps TRBD1 (5 bases). In germline, CDR1 is MDHEN, CDR2 SYDVKM. V was trimmed by 4 bases and J by 4 bases, leaving 10 bases between them. The CDR3 is 13 residues long. This CDR3 is CASSSGSVTEAFF. The CDR3, as DNA: TGTGCCAGCAGTTCAGGGTCAGTCACTGAAGCTTTCTTT.

The chain has TRBV28 and TRBJ1-1, with D possibly matching TRBD1 (5 bases). CDR1 MDHEN and CDR2 SYDVKM come from the germline V gene. This CDR3 is 16 amino acids long. V was pared by 8 bases and J by 1 base, with 20 bases between. CDR3: CASGVAYGQSNTEAFF. DNA of the CDR3: TGTGCCAGCGGAGTCGCCTACGGACAATCGAACACTGAAGCTTTCTTT.

The chain links TRBV7-2 to TRBJ2-5; D might be TRBD1 (6 bases). The germline V gene encodes CDR1 SGHTA and CDR2 FQGNSA. The CDR3 has 14 residues. The germline V and J ends were trimmed by 5 bases and 2 bases, with 12 bases remaining between them. CDR3 DNA sequence: TGTGCCAGCAGCCCACAGGGCCTTCAAGAGACCCAGTACTTC. Its translation: CASSPQGLQETQYF.

This clone has only one observation. The CDR3 DNA is TGTGCCAGCAGTTTACCCGGGGCCGGGGGCACTGAAGCTTTCTTT. Amino acid sequence: CASSLPGAGGTEAFF. The chain combines TRBV28 with TRBJ1-1, with D perhaps matching TRBD1 (5 bases). Per germline, CDR1 MDHEN and CDR2 SYDVKM. There are 15 residues in the CDR3. V shed 2 bases and J shed 4 bases, with 14 bases lying between them.